This T cell receptor (beta chain) is from a study of T-cell memory formation after mild COVID-19. Study as a whole: Most TCR clusters belonged to a single donor. Study-level results: Memory sampled before infection contained some responding clones, suggesting cross-reactive memory joined. Mainly in CM and EM were contracting CD4+ clones; CD8+ were in EMRA.

The CDR3 is 13 amino acids. Trimming stripped 5 bases from V and 7 bases from J, with 12 bases between. Germline V gives CDR1 SGDLS, CDR2 YYNGEE. cDNA libraries for TCR alpha and TCR beta, carrying sample barcodes and UMIs, came from 5'RACE with constant-segment primers. TCRdb processed the 5' RACE reads anew with MiXCR; each CDR3 protein has one entry. The sample shows around 400,000 distinct CDR3 sequences, 20% to 30% of them seen only once. About this clonotype itself: Antigen specificity is unknown.

The specimen sequenced was PBMCs or a T cell subset sorted from them (not recorded which). This chain joins TRBV9 and TRBJ2-2; no firm D call. The clonotype comes from an adult woman who had mild COVID-19 (a few samples of this study predate the infection). Cell type and time point are not known. The CDR3 loop is CASRPGYGGELFF. The CDR3 DNA is TGTGCCAGCAGACCCGGGTACGGCGGGGAGCTGTTTTTT.